This entry concerns a single T cell receptor beta chain. The antigen remains undetermined. The sample comes from a study of T-cell reconstitution after alpha-beta-depleted transplantation in children. Library preparation (for TCRbeta) was performed with unique molecular identifiers. In TCRdb, the PCR reads were re-called with MiXCR into one record per CDR3 protein. Of fewer than 250,000 distinct CDR3 sequences detected, approximately 15% appear once; the ten largest clones hold 35% to 50%. General study results and limits: Once a year had passed after transplant, T-cell counts and diversity came mostly from newly produced T cells. Surviving recipient T cells and intrathymic progenitors accounted for some patients' high TCRbeta diversity at day 60. Reportedly, only several hundred clones from non-depleted graft cells drove alpha-beta T-cell counts at about two months.

V was clipped by 3 bases and J by 4 bases; unmatched bases: 7. The CDR3 has 15 amino acids. Germline V gene sequence: CDR1 MNHEY, CDR2 SVGAGI. The TCR sequence derives from a male patient between 2 and 9 years old who had a stem cell transplant for acute lymphoblastic leukemia, so the T cells may come from the graft donor. V and J are TRBV6-5 and TRBJ2-3, with 7 positions matching TRBD1. The starting material was PBMCs, mostly from graft donor cells, obtained 360 days after TCRalphabeta/CD19-depleted stem cell transplant. The CDR3 protein is CASSYQGVSSDTQYF. The CDR3 DNA sequence: TGTGCCAGCAGTTATCAGGGGGTCTCATCAGATACGCAGTATTTT.